This T cell receptor (beta chain) comes out of a study of CD8+CD57+ T cells in acquired aplastic anemia. Points from the study as a whole: Between patients and controls, CD8+ Simpson's diversity did not vary significantly.

This clonotype was seen only once. Its antigen remains unknown. Since the CDR3 does not end with the conserved phenylalanine or tryptophan, this likely comes from a read error. It is unclear where the CDR3 begins or ends on the DNA, so no DNA is shown, and the CDR3 is as TCRdb lists it. For sequencing, patients were chosen who had shown expansion of CD8+CD57+ cells by flow cytometry. The use of genomic DNA as template underpinned the TCR beta VDJ and CDR3 profiling. TCRdb independently ran MiXCR on the reads; one entry per CDR3 protein. The sample records about 260,000 distinct CDR3 sequences, about 80% being singletons. A total of 13 residues make up the CDR3, ends included. The germline gives CDR1 LNHNV, CDR2 YYDKDF (reference sequence).

Sample: sorted CD4+, CD8+, or CD8+CD57+ T cells (not recorded which) from PBMCs. The chain is built from TRBV15 and TRBJ2-3; no DNA check was done on the table's D call, TRBD1. The TCR originated in a human donor with aplastic anemia. CDR3 loop: CATGGRGTDKEQY.